These 6 T cell receptor beta chains were all obtained from the same sample, sequenced in a study of cytomegalovirus exposure and HLA in healthy donors. The PCR used 60 Vbeta and 13 Jbeta primers. The assay was immunoSEQ multiplex PCR, and TCRdb's table has in-frame clones only and misses some. The sample yields approximately 32,000 clones, 65% to 85% seen once. The sample comprised PBMCs. The receptors were gathered from a woman aged 25-40 years in good health and CMV-seropositive.

V and J are TRBV6-1 and TRBJ2-7; D is undetermined. The CDR3 length is 14 residues. Germline V gene lookup returns CDR1 MNHNS and CDR2 SASEGT. V was trimmed by 2 bases and J by 4 bases, leaving 12 bases between them. The DNA for the CDR3 is TGTGCCAGCAGTGAAATGGCTAGTAGTTACGAGCAGTACTTC. Protein product: CASSEMASSYEQYF.

Remarks on this clone: The sample holds other DNA sequences that translate to the same CDR3. The chain combines TRBV28 with TRBJ2-5; 10 bases match TRBD1. Germline loops: CDR1 MDHEN, CDR2 SYDVKM. The CDR3 contains 14 residues. V was clipped by 6 bases and J by 5 bases; unmatched bases: 6. DNA for the CDR3: TGTGCCAGCAGCAGGGGACAGGGGAGGGAGACCCAGTACTTC. Protein product: CASSRGQGRETQYF.

This clone was recorded only once. The V and J genes are TRBV30 and TRBJ2-5; 10 nucleotides agree with TRBD1. With the DNA end fitting TRBJ2-7 better, the J assignment may be wrong. Germline assignment: CDR1 GTSNPN and CDR2 SVGIG (reference sequence). This CDR3 contains 13 residues. The CDR3 here is CAWDRDRGNEQYF. CDR3 DNA sequence: TGTGCCTGGGACCGGGACAGGGGTAACGAGCAGTACTTC.

This clone was seen more than once but under ten times. The chain has TRBV5-1 and TRBJ1-2, with 7 bases lining up with TRBD1. The CDR3 is 14 residues long. Germline CDR1 reads SGHRS; CDR2 reads YFSETQ. V lost 4 bases, J lost 8 bases, and 11 bases stayed unmatched. The CDR3 region is CASSPTGTEGGYTF. The CDR3 nucleotides are TGCGCCAGCAGCCCGACCGGGACAGAGGGAGGCTACACCTTC.

V gene TRBV7-2 combines with J gene TRBJ1-1; tentative D call: TRBD1 (6 bases). CDR3 length equals 13 residues. V gave up 2 bases and J gave up 7 bases, with 11 bases separating them. Germline CDR1 SGHTA, CDR2 FQGNSA. The CDR3 bases are TGTGCCAGCAGCTTAAGGACAGTTGGTGAAGCTTTCTTT. Protein: CASSLRTVGEAFF.

The CDR3 nucleotides are TGTGCCAGCGGGGGCATGAACACTGAAGCTTTCTTT. Translated, it gives CASGGMNTEAFF. The rearrangement links TRBV7-3 to TRBJ1-1, with a weak D call TRBD1 (6 bases). Germline values: CDR1 SGHTA, CDR2 FQGTGA. V shed 8 bases and J shed 0 bases, with 7 bases lying between them. CDR3 length: 12 amino acids. Filled out from reference TRBV7-3 and TRBJ1-1, the complete variable domain reads GAGVSQTPSNKVTEKGKYVELRCDPISGHTALYWYRQSLGQGPEFLIYFQGTGAADDSGLPNDRFFAVRPEGSVSTLKIQRTERGDSAVYLCASGGMNTEAFFGQGTRLTVV.